The rows below give T cell receptor beta chains drawn from one sample of a study of T cells in severe cutaneous drug reactions. Reanalyzing the multiplex PCR reads, TCRdb keeps one entry per CDR3 protein, without DNA. The specimen's table records about 1,900 distinct CDR3 sequences. Sequenced material: PBMCs. The origin of the receptors is a human donor with Stevens-Johnson syndrome, a severe cutaneous drug reaction. CDR3s include the opening cysteine and the closing phenylalanine or tryptophan. The order of the fields is V gene, J gene, CDR3 length, clone size, CDR3 protein. Part of the rows lack a size; the others show once, few, many or a class for expanded clones.

TRBV6-5	TRBJ2-1	16	large	CASSYSGFGTYNEQFF
TRBV27	TRBJ1-6	17	large	CASSLEYRDRGLSPLHF
TRBV20-1	TRBJ2-7	14	NA	CSAARTGGSDEQYF
TRBV11-2	TRBJ2-1	12	medium-sized	CASSLQSDEQFF
TRBV3-1	TRBJ1-1	14	medium-sized	CASSPRPQNTEAFF
TRBV3-1	TRBJ2-7	15	medium-sized	CASSQGPGAAYEQYF
TRBV7-9	TRBJ1-5	15	medium-sized	CASSSTLGTNQPQHF
TRBV10-3	TRBJ2-3	13	medium-sized	CAISGGAGDTQYF
TRBV12-3/TRBV12-4	TRBJ2-1	17	NA	CASSQLPGGASYNEQFF
TRBV2	TRBJ1-5	15	medium-sized	CASRDSVGSNQPQHF
TRBV7-6	TRBJ1-6	16	medium-sized	CASSLGDKGSGSPLHF
TRBV20-1	TRBJ1-5	16	NA	CSARDSGTDSNQPQHF
TRBV12-3/TRBV12-4	TRBJ1-1	13	medium-sized	CASSSGVWMEAFF
TRBV29-1	TRBJ2-1	15	NA	CSVRSPESSYNEQFF
TRBV25-1	TRBJ1-4	14	NA	CASGPQGLNEKLFF
TRBV4-2	TRBJ2-3	15	medium-sized	CASSPGQGYTDTQYF
TRBV20-1	TRBJ2-5	14	NA	CSASPTSGGETQYF
TRBV7-9	TRBJ1-5	15	medium-sized	CASSSEQESNQPQHF
TRBV20-1	TRBJ2-5	13	NA	CSARDVLEETQYF
TRBV4-2	TRBJ2-1	15	medium-sized	CASSPTVSSDNEQFF
TRBV7-7	TRBJ2-1	15	medium-sized	CASSLGVTNHNEQFF
TRBV29-1	TRBJ2-2	14	NA	CSVERDRDTGELFF
TRBV25-1	TRBJ2-1	12	large	CASSDEGPGQFF
TRBV5-4	TRBJ2-1	16	NA	CASSGIAGAVYNEQFF
TRBV7-2	TRBJ2-3	16	medium-sized	CASSLGGLGLTDTQYF
TRBV5-1	TRBJ2-1	15	NA	CASDPGQDYYNEQFF
TRBV12-3/TRBV12-4	TRBJ1-1	13	medium-sized	CASSPQVGTEAFF
TRBV7-2	TRBJ2-1	16	medium-sized	CASSLRLAGTWNEQFF
TRBV28	TRBJ1-6	15	large	CASTPQTGNNSPLHF
TRBV6-6	TRBJ2-3	17	medium-sized	CASSYSTSGGYTDTQYF
TRBV20-1	TRBJ2-1	20	NA	CSARPFPGLAGITSYNEQFF
TRBV20-1	TRBJ1-6	15	NA	CSAREPGQGNSPLHF
TRBV7-2	TRBJ1-3	14	medium-sized	CASSPGTPGNTIYF
TRBV25-1	TRBJ1-1	15	large	CASSELGGMNTEAFF
TRBV27	TRBJ2-5	13	medium-sized	CASSPGNQETQYF
TRBV12-3/TRBV12-4	TRBJ2-3	15	medium-sized	CASRRTGSGGDTQYF
TRBV19	TRBJ2-1	16	NA	CASSFGSGGYGNEQFF
TRBV20-1	TRBJ2-1	18	NA	CSASKVAGGPMTYNEQFF
TRBV29-1	TRBJ1-2	14	NA	CSVTGTLVGYGYTF
TRBV6-2/TRBV6-3	TRBJ2-7	13	large	CASSLDPAYEQYF
TRBV20-1	TRBJ1-5	18	NA	CSARDIQGGPYSNQPQHF